Listed here are 3 T cell receptor beta chains from one sample, sequenced in a study of shared clonotypes between healthy human individuals. Sequencing used immunoSEQ multiplex PCR; TCRdb keeps in-frame clones, though not all of them. The repertoire holds roughly 380,000 clones, with approximately 96% as singletons. The specimen was memory CD8+ T cells sorted from blood. Sample subset: CD45RO+ cells pooled with CCR7-negative TemRA cells. These receptor sequences come from a young man in good health.

The rearrangement links TRBV7-6 to TRBJ2-1, with D maybe TRBD2 (6 bases). The CDR3 is 15 amino acids. Trimming removed 0 bases at V and 0 bases at J, with 6 bases between. CDR1 and CDR2 (germline): SGHVS, FNYEAQ. The CDR3 region has the DNA TGTGCCAGCAGCTTAGCCGGGAGCTCCTACAATGAGCAGTTCTTC. Translated, it gives CASSLAGSSYNEQFF.

V is TRBV28 and J is TRBJ1-2, with D possibly being TRBD1 (6 bases). This CDR3 has 12 amino acids. Germline-derived CDR1 and CDR2 are MDHEN and SYDVKM. Trimming shortened V by 5 bases and J by 7 bases, and 11 bases separated the two germline ends. CDR3 sequence reads: CASSQQGSGYTF. For the CDR3, the DNA is TGTGCCAGCAGTCAACAGGGAAGTGGCTACACCTTC.

The CDR3 sequence: CASSLSGQGRSFYGYTF. The CDR3 region has the DNA TGTGCCAGCAGTTTATCAGGACAGGGCCGTTCCTTCTATGGCTACACCTTC. The chain has TRBV27 and TRBJ1-2; 8 positions match TRBD1. CDR1 and CDR2 (germline): MNHEY, SMNVEV (reference sequence). The J segment lost 4 bases and the V segment lost 0 bases, leaving 10 bases of the junction unmatched. This CDR3 region has 17 residues.